The 24 T cell receptor beta chains below were found in one sample sequenced in a study of blood T cell repertoires in COVID-19. Only in-frame clones appear in the TCRdb table, and some are missing; sequencing was by immunoSEQ multiplex PCR. The repertoire holds about 210,000 clones, approximately 75% seen once, with roughly 8.7% in the top ten. Sample: PBMCs or T cells enriched from blood (not recorded which). The receptors shown here come from a middle-aged man who had recovered from COVID-19.

The chain joins TRBV10-1 to TRBJ2-5, with D tentatively TRBD1 (5 bases). Between the trimmed V and J ends, which lost 0 bases and 4 bases, there was a span of 12 bases. Per the germline V gene, CDR1 is WNHNN and CDR2 is SYGVQD (reference sequence). The CDR3 runs 15 residues. The CDR3 sequence: CASSESAGLGETQYF. The DNA of the CDR3 is TGCGCCAGCAGTGAGTCGGCAGGGCTGGGAGAGACCCAGTACTTC.

The chain combines TRBV9 with TRBJ2-1; TRBD2 matches at 14 bases. Germline V gene data show CDR1 as SGDLS and CDR2 as YYNGEE. With V trimmed by 4 bases and J by 10 bases, 10 bases remained unmatched. The CDR3 consists of 16 residues. The DNA of the CDR3 is TGTGCCAGCAGCCATGCAGGGACTAGCGGGAGAAACGAGCAGTTCTTC. Protein sequence: CASSHAGTSGRNEQFF.

V usage is TRBV6-5 and J usage is TRBJ2-3; 7 nucleotides align to TRBD2. Germline V gene sequence: CDR1 MNHEY, CDR2 SVGAGI. The CDR3 is 15 amino acids. V lost 6 bases to trimming and J lost 2 bases; unmatched junction nucleotides: 8. The CDR3 nucleotides read TGTGCCAGCAGAGCCGGGACTATCTTCACAGATACGCAGTATTTT. Translation: CASRAGTIFTDTQYF.

This chain links TRBV2 with TRBJ2-3; 8 bases are shared with TRBD2. The V gene end was trimmed by 10 bases and the J gene end by 4 bases; junction bases not matched to a gene: 10. The V gene's germline CDR1 is SNHLY and CDR2 FYNNEI. There are 14 residues in the CDR3. The CDR3 reads CATSRTSTADTQYF. CDR3 bases: TGTGCCACCTCCCGGACTAGCACCGCAGATACGCAGTATTTT.

The chain is built from TRBV12-5 and TRBJ1-3; D remains ambiguous. The CDR3 sequence is 17 residues long. V was trimmed by 2 bases and J by 2 bases, leaving 16 bases between them. Germline CDR1 and CDR2: LGHNT and FRNRAP. This chain's CDR3 is CASGLLFYGVPGNTIYF. CDR3 sequence (DNA): TGTGCTAGTGGTTTGCTTTTTTACGGGGTTCCTGGAAACACCATATATTTT.

The rearrangement uses TRBV13 and TRBJ2-5, with D unresolved. This CDR3 is 15 amino acids long. V shed 4 bases and J shed 0 bases, with 12 bases lying between them. Per the germline V gene, CDR1 is PRHDT and CDR2 is FYEKMQ (reference sequence). The CDR3 nucleotides are TGTGCCAGCAGCTCGGGTAACGGGTACCAAGAGACCCAGTACTTC. It specifies CASSSGNGYQETQYF.

The rearrangement joins TRBV4-2 to TRBJ1-2, with unresolved D. Germline V gene lookup returns CDR1 LGHNA and CDR2 YNFKEQ. V gave up 4 bases and J gave up 0 bases, with 15 bases separating them. This CDR3 region has 16 residues. The CDR3 DNA sequence: TGTGCCAGCAGCCCCGGTGAGGGTTCAGCTAACTATGGCTACACCTTC. This translates into CASSPGEGSANYGYTF.

The rearrangement links TRBV30 to TRBJ1-2; D is perhaps TRBD1 (6 bases). Trimming cost V 4 bases and J 3 bases, with 15 bases left between them. CDR1 and CDR2 from the germline V gene are GTSNPN and SVGIG (reference sequence). This CDR3 spans 14 amino acids. Written as DNA, the CDR3 is TGTGCCTGGACCGGACAGACCCATTACTATGGCTACACCTTC. Its protein is CAWTGQTHYYGYTF.

This clone was observed a handful of times. The chain links TRBV7-9 to TRBJ2-1; TRBD2 matches 7 bases. The germline V gene encodes CDR1 SEHNR and CDR2 FQNEAQ (reference sequence). CDR3 length: 16 residues. V trimming: 2 bases; J trimming: 0 bases; junction bases outside the gene matches: 4. For the CDR3, the DNA is TGTGCCAGCAGCTTAAGGGCGGGAGACTCCTACAATGAGCAGTTCTTC. This translates into CASSLRAGDSYNEQFF. The variable domain in full, completed from reference TRBV7-9 and TRBJ2-1, reads DTGVSQNPRHKITKRGQNVTFRCDPISEHNRLYWYRQTLGQGPEFLTYFQNEAQLEKSRLLSDRFSAERPKGSFSTLEIQRTEQGDSAMYLCASSLRAGDSYNEQFFGPGTRLTVL.

The J gene is TRBJ2-5, the V gene TRBV9, with unresolved D. This CDR3 contains 15 residues. Trimming removed 0 bases at V and 2 bases at J, with 11 bases between. CDR1 is SGDLS and CDR2 is YYNGEE in the germline V gene. The CDR3 spells CASSVVPARQETQYF. The CDR3 coding sequence is TGTGCCAGCAGCGTAGTCCCTGCCAGACAAGAGACCCAGTACTTC.

This chain joins TRBV2 and TRBJ2-7; 8 positions agree with TRBD2. Germline V lookup: CDR1 SNHLY, CDR2 FYNNEI. J gave up 0 bases and V 7 bases, and 5 bases lay outside the gene matches. This CDR3 comprises 14 residues. CDR3 loop: CASTPGLGSYEQYF. The DNA of the CDR3 is TGTGCCAGCACCCCGGGACTAGGCTCCTACGAGCAGTACTTC.

This clone was picked up one time. This chain uses TRBV5-1 with TRBJ2-2; a weak D match, TRBD2 (6 bases). Germline assignment: CDR1 SGHRS and CDR2 YFSETQ. The germline V and J ends were trimmed by 0 bases and 4 bases, with 13 bases remaining between them. CDR3 length: 16 amino acids. CDR3 sequence (DNA): TGCGCCAGCAGCTTGGGATGGGACTCCCCCACCGGGGAGCTGTTTTTT. This gives the protein CASSLGWDSPTGELFF.

This chain links TRBV14 with TRBJ1-2; D may be TRBD1 (5 bases). CDR3 length: 14 residues. Germline CDR1 reads SGHDN; CDR2 reads FVKESK. The V end was cut by 3 bases, the J end by 0 bases, with 8 bases between. The CDR3 DNA follows: TGTGCCAGCAGCCAGCAACAGGCTAACTATGGCTACACCTTC. Protein sequence: CASSQQQANYGYTF.

The gene calls are TRBV23-1 and TRBJ1-1; D is possibly TRBD1 (5 bases). TRBV23-1 is assigned to the ORF class and has an uncertain function. The CDR3 extends over 14 amino acids. V was pared by 7 bases and J by 0 bases, with 12 bases between. CDR3 in amino acids: CASNQTVMNTEAFF. CDR3 nucleotide sequence: TGCGCCAGCAACCAGACAGTTATGAACACTGAAGCTTTCTTT.

The chain combines TRBV12-5 with TRBJ1-4; D remains unclear. CDR1 LGHNT and CDR2 FRNRAP come from the germline V gene. V was shortened by 9 bases and J by 3 bases, with 11 bases between the two germline ends. The CDR3 is made up of 13 amino acids. In DNA, the CDR3 is TGTGCTAGCTCCCGGGAGGCTAATGAAAAACTGTTTTTT. It yields the protein CASSREANEKLFF.

This clone was seen only a few times. V gene TRBV9 combines with J gene TRBJ2-1; 9 nucleotides line up with TRBD2. The CDR3 totals 15 residues. From germline, CDR1 is SGDLS and CDR2 YYNGEE. Trimming removed 0 bases from V and 6 bases from J; junction bases left unmatched: 4. CDR3 sequence: CASSVDGGRANEQFF. In nucleotides, the CDR3 is TGTGCCAGCAGCGTAGATGGCGGGAGGGCCAATGAGCAGTTCTTC. The full variable domain, its missing parts supplied by reference TRBV9 and TRBJ2-1, is DSGVTQTPKHLITATGQRVTLRCSPRSGDLSVYWYQQSLDQGLQFLIQYYNGEERAKGNILERFSAQQFPDLHSELNLSSLELGDSALYFCASSVDGGRANEQFFGPGTRLTVL.

The chain is built from TRBV12-3 or TRBV12-4 and TRBJ1-2; 7 bases match TRBD1. This CDR3 is built from 13 residues. The V and J ends lost 3 bases and 10 bases, in that order; junction bases with no gene match: 8. The CDR3 region is CASSFRGERVYTF. CDR3 nucleotides: TGTGCCAGCAGTTTCAGGGGGGAGAGGGTCTACACCTTC.

The chain has TRBV6-5 and TRBJ1-1, with D tentatively TRBD1 (6 bases). Per germline, CDR1 MNHEY and CDR2 SVGAGI. The ends were cut back, 7 bases at V and 2 bases at J, with 11 bases in the middle. The CDR3 has 13 residues. CDR3 region: CASTTGSNTEAFF. The CDR3 nucleotides are TGTGCCAGCACTACAGGGTCAAACACTGAAGCTTTCTTT.

The CDR3 DNA sequence: TGTGCCAGCAGCTTTTCCCTGGGGGGGGAGACCCAGTACTTC. Its translation is CASSFSLGGETQYF. This chain joins TRBV7-9 and TRBJ2-5; TRBD2 agrees at 7 bases. The CDR3 is made up of 14 amino acids. V gave up 3 bases and J gave up 5 bases; unmatched junction bases: 6. Germline-derived CDR1 and CDR2 are SEHNR and FQNEAQ (reference sequence).

The V and J genes are TRBV6-1 and TRBJ1-1; maybe TRBD1 (6 bases). V was trimmed by 3 bases and J by 5 bases, leaving 19 bases between them. Germline CDR1 MNHNS, CDR2 SASEGT. CDR3 length equals 16 residues. The CDR3 nucleotides are TGTGCCAGCAGTGACCCTAGAAGGGGGTCGAAGACTGAAGCTTTCTTT. Protein sequence: CASSDPRRGSKTEAFF.

This rearrangement joins TRBV27 to TRBJ2-6; D is perhaps TRBD1 (6 bases). The CDR3 has 20 amino acids. V was pared by 3 bases and J by 0 bases, with 21 bases between. Germline V gene data show CDR1 as MNHEY and CDR2 as SMNVEV (reference sequence). Written as DNA, the CDR3 is TGTGCCAGCAGTTTCCGGGACACCCGAGCCCGACTCTCTGGGGCCAACGTCCTGACTTTC. Translation: CASSFRDTRARLSGANVLTF. Full variable domain (missing parts from reference TRBV27 and TRBJ2-6): EAQVTQNPRYLITVTGKKLTVTCSQNMNHEYMSWYRQDPGLGLRQIYYSMNVEVTDKGDVPEGYKVSRKEKRNFPLILESPSPNQTSLYFCASSFRDTRARLSGANVLTFGAGSRLTVL.

The J gene is TRBJ1-5, the V gene TRBV19; no firm D call. Trimming removed 6 bases from V and 5 bases from J, with 8 bases in between. Germline lookup yields CDR1 LNHDA and CDR2 SQIVND (reference sequence). This CDR3 is 12 amino acids long. CDR3 amino acids: CASRFGDQPQHF. DNA of the CDR3: TGTGCCAGTAGGTTCGGAGATCAGCCCCAGCATTTT.

The chain uses TRBV11-3 and TRBJ2-1; weak D call: TRBD2 (6 bases). The germline V and J ends were trimmed by 5 bases and 1 base, with 12 bases remaining between them. The CDR3 runs 15 residues. Germline loops: CDR1 SGHNT, CDR2 YENEEA. The CDR3 nucleotides are TGTGCCAGCAGCGCTGACGGGACTTCCTACAATGAGCAGTTCTTC. It specifies CASSADGTSYNEQFF. The variable domain in full, with the rest retrieved from reference TRBV11-3 and TRBJ2-1, is EAGVVQSPRYKIIEKKQPVAFWCNPISGHNTLYWYLQNLGQGPELLIRYENEEAVDDSQLPKDRFSAERLKGVDSTLKIQPAELGDSAVYLCASSADGTSYNEQFFGPGTRLTVL.

This rearrangement joins TRBV5-1 to TRBJ1-1; D possibly corresponds to TRBD1 (6 bases). CDR1 and CDR2 from the germline V gene are SGHRS and YFSETQ. V was cut by 2 bases and J by 4 bases, with 15 bases left in between. The CDR3 spans 15 residues. CDR3 residues: CASSLTSPGVTEAFF. The CDR3 DNA follows: TGCGCCAGCAGCTTAACTTCTCCAGGGGTCACTGAAGCTTTCTTT.